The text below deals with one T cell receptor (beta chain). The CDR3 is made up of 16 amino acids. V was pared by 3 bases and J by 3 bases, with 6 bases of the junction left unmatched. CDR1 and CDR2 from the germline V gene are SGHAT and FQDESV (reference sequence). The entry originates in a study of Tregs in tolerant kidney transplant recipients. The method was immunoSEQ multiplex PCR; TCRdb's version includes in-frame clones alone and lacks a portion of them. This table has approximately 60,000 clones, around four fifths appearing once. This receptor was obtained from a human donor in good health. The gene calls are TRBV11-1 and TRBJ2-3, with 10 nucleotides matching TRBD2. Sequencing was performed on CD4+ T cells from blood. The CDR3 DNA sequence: TGTGCCAGCAGCTTGCGACTAGCGGGTTTGACAGATACGCAGTATTTT. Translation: CASSLRLAGLTDTQYF.